The T cell receptor beta chain described here comes from a study of blood T cell repertoires in COVID-19. How the authors handled the data: Amplification with reference gene primers provided the estimates of nucleated cell counts. Generated by immunoSEQ multiplex PCR, the TCRdb table keeps only in-frame clones and is missing some. V and J calls and clone size are those listed in that table; D and trimming were worked out from the DNA. The data show 110,000 to 150,000 clones, with around 82% seen just once and over 7% held by the top ten. This TCR was sampled from a human donor in a cohort sampled during active COVID-19. Sequencing input: peripheral blood.

The CDR3 sequence: CASSFTGGREKLFF. The DNA of the CDR3 is TGTGCCAGCAGCTTTACAGGGGGGAGGGAAAAACTGTTTTTT. The chain uses TRBV11-2 and TRBJ1-4; 8 nucleotides agree with TRBD1. V lost 3 bases to trimming and J lost 8 bases; unmatched junction nucleotides: 5. The CDR3 consists of 14 residues. Germline CDR1 and CDR2: SGHAT and FQNNGV.